This is a list of T cell receptor beta chains from one sample in a study of cytomegalovirus exposure and HLA in healthy donors. Only in-frame clones appear in the TCRdb table, and some are missing; sequencing was by immunoSEQ multiplex PCR. The sample contains 150,000 to 250,000 clones, roughly 79% of which appear only once. The sample taken for sequencing was PBMCs. These TCRs come from a man aged 25 to 40 in good health and CMV-seronegative. Each CDR3 is given with its conserved first and last residue. D genes are given only for firm matches. Clone size, where shown, is once, few, many, or a class for clones that have expanded.

>TRBJ1-1|once|TRBV6-5|TRBD1
CASSPGGRTEAFF
TGTGCCAGCAGTCCAGGGGGGCGTACTGAAGCTTTCTTT
>TRBJ2-1|NA|TRBV10-3|TRBD2
CAISPGTTYNEQFF
TGTGCCATCAGTCCCGGGACTACGTACAATGAGCAGTTCTTC
>TRBJ2-3|NA|TRBV9|TRBD2
CASNPGTSVDTQYF
TGTGCCAGCAACCCCGGGACTAGCGTAGATACGCAGTATTTT
>TRBJ2-2|NA|TRBV12-5|NA
CASGSLVGDGLYGELFF
TGTGCTAGTGGTTCTCTGGTCGGGGACGGACTATACGGGGAGCTGTTTTTT
>TRBJ1-1|few|TRBV13|NA
CASSLIGSWTENTEAFF
TGTGCCAGCAGCTTGATCGGTTCTTGGACAGAGAACACTGAAGCTTTCTTT
>TRBJ2-5|NA|TRBV9|NA
CASSVVSGLGPQETQYF
TGTGCCAGCAGCGTAGTTTCGGGTTTGGGGCCCCAAGAGACCCAGTACTTC
>TRBJ1-5|NA|TRBV6-1|TRBD1
CASSARQGAQPQHF
TGTGCCAGCAGTGCTAGACAGGGGGCTCAGCCCCAGCATTTT
>TRBJ1-5|NA|TRBV15|NA
CATSRDPGQPTIHQPQHF
TGTGCCACCAGCAGAGATCCGGGACAACCGACGATTCATCAGCCCCAGCATTTT
>TRBJ1-2|once|TRBV9|NA
CASSVEGGGGYGYTF
TGTGCCAGCAGCGTAGAAGGAGGAGGCGGCTATGGCTACACCTTC
>TRBJ1-1|NA|TRBV5-1|TRBD1
CASSRNGQGTNTEAFF
TGCGCCAGCAGCCGAAACGGACAGGGGACGAACACTGAAGCTTTCTTT
>TRBJ2-3|few|TRBV19|NA
CASSVGGSDTQYF
TGTGCCAGTAGTGTCGGAGGCTCGGATACGCAGTATTTT
>TRBJ1-4|NA|TRBV5-1|TRBD1
CASSKETGGGEKLFF
TGCGCCAGCAGCAAGGAGACAGGGGGCGGAGAAAAACTGTTTTTT
>TRBJ2-7|NA|TRBV11-2|NA
CASSLPGSFSGAYEQYF
TGTGCCAGCAGCTTGCCCGGTTCCTTTAGCGGAGCCTACGAGCAGTACTTC
>TRBJ1-6|NA|TRBV2|NA
CASSTDRIHNSPLHF
TGTGCCAGCAGTACTGACAGGATACATAATTCACCCCTCCACTTT
>TRBJ2-6|once|TRBV6-1|TRBD2
CASSEWALAGALSGANVLTF
TGTGCCAGCAGTGAATGGGCACTAGCGGGAGCCCTCTCTGGGGCCAACGTCCTGACTTTC
>TRBJ2-2|NA|TRBV9|NA
CASSGSGELFF
TGTGCCAGCAGTGGGAGCGGGGAGCTGTTTTTT
>TRBJ2-3|NA|TRBV27|NA
CASSLVAGDTDTQYF
TGTGCCAGCAGTTTGGTTGCGGGCGACACAGATACGCAGTATTTT
>TRBJ2-7|few|TRBV28|TRBD2
CATSGTSGRSEQYF
TGTGCCACCTCCGGGACTAGCGGGAGGTCCGAGCAGTACTTC
>TRBJ2-1|NA|TRBV2|TRBD2
CASTPGGGLYNEQFF
TGTGCCAGCACCCCCGGGGGAGGGCTCTACAATGAGCAGTTCTTC
>TRBJ2-7|NA|TRBV6-1|TRBD1
CASSEAPTGVGYEQYF
TGTGCCAGCAGTGAAGCGCCGACAGGGGTTGGCTACGAGCAGTACTTC
>TRBJ1-2|NA|TRBV28|TRBD1
CASSLIGQGEGYTF
TGTGCCAGCAGTTTAATAGGACAGGGCGAGGGCTACACCTTC
>TRBJ2-7|NA|TRBV19|TRBD2
CASSTTSWEQYF
TGTGCCAGTAGCACGACTAGCTGGGAGCAGTACTTC
>TRBJ2-5|NA|TRBV11-2|TRBD2
CASSLVPSGAYLGETQYF
TGTGCCAGCAGCTTAGTGCCTAGCGGGGCATACCTGGGAGAGACCCAGTACTTC
>TRBJ2-7|NA|TRBV14|TRBD1
CASSRGTGIYEQYF
TGTGCCAGCAGCCGTGGGACAGGAATTTACGAGCAGTACTTC
>TRBJ2-2|NA|TRBV28|NA
CASSFRQVTGELFF
TGTGCCAGCAGTTTCAGACAGGTCACCGGGGAGCTGTTTTTT
>TRBJ2-7|NA|TRBV28|TRBD2
CASSPPLAGAVYEQYF
TGTGCCAGCAGTCCACCTTTAGCGGGAGCCGTGTACGAGCAGTACTTC
>TRBJ1-1|NA|TRBV7-9|NA
CASSLGSMNTEAFF
TGTGCCAGCAGCTTGGGCAGCATGAACACTGAAGCTTTCTTT
>TRBJ2-4|NA|TRBV11-3|NA
CASSLGGRTLWNDIQYF
TGTGCCAGCAGCTTAGGAGGGAGGACCCTCTGGAATGACATTCAGTACTTC
>TRBJ2-2|few|TRBV29-1|TRBD1
CSVDDRVRGTGELFF
TGCAGCGTAGATGACAGGGTTCGGGGCACCGGGGAGCTGTTTTTT
>TRBJ1-2|NA|TRBV6-4|NA
CASRPHIRYGYTF
TGTGCCAGCAGGCCCCACATCCGCTATGGCTACACCTTC
>TRBJ2-7|once|TRBV29-1|NA
CSVERDTPYEQYF
TGCAGCGTTGAAAGGGACACCCCCTACGAGCAGTACTTC
>TRBJ2-3|once|TRBV28|NA
CASSSDRFSNTQYF
TGTGCCAGCAGTTCCGACAGGTTCAGTAATACGCAGTATTTT
>TRBJ2-7|NA|TRBV19|TRBD2
CASSRGGATEQYF
TGTGCCAGTAGTAGGGGAGGGGCTACCGAGCAGTACTTC